The clone carrying this T cell receptor (beta chain) has a handful of counts. The antigen is unknown. This sample was taken from a study of T cell responses to AZD1222 COVID-19 vaccine. Analysis merged second doses at about 4 or about 12 weeks. Clones were sequenced by immunoSEQ multiplex PCR, and TCRdb holds only the in-frame ones, with some missing. Here the sample spans about 120,000 clones, approximately 88% being singletons. The CDR3 contains 15 residues. Between the trimmed V and J ends, which lost 1 base and 0 bases, there was a span of 9 bases. Germline lookup yields CDR1 SGHTA and CDR2 FQGNSA. Study-level findings and limits: Baseline antibody screening turned up just six seropositive AZD1222 recipients. Spike was spanned by vaccine-associated CD4 TCRs, with dominance at 160-218 and 743-854. Donors were mostly white British, more females; clonal diversity possibly underestimated.

This TCR derives from an adult who received the AZD1222 COVID-19 vaccine. The sequences come from peripheral blood, collected 28 days after the second AZD1222 dose. The rearrangement joins TRBV7-2 to TRBJ1-1; D uncertain. This chain's CDR3 is CASSLGTRVNTEAFF. In DNA form, the CDR3 reads TGTGCCAGCAGCTTAGGAACGAGGGTGAACACTGAAGCTTTCTTT.